Shown below are 4 T cell receptor beta chains from a single sample sequenced in a study of PD-1 blockade in mismatch repair-deficient tumors. Measured with immunoSEQ multiplex PCR; TCRdb has only the in-frame clones, and not every one. Among tens of thousands of clones listed, more than 75% were seen once. Material: peripheral blood, obtained 2 weeks after starting pembrolizumab. The receptor source for this set is an adult with mismatch repair-deficient cancer.

CDR3 sequence (DNA): TGTGCCACCAGCAGAGATGTGGCATACGAGCAGTACTTC. This translates into CATSRDVAYEQYF. The chain combines TRBV15 with TRBJ2-7; D is uncertain. V was cut by 0 bases and J by 4 bases, with 7 bases left in between. CDR1 is LNHNV and CDR2 is YYDKDF in the germline V gene (reference sequence). This CDR3 is built from 13 residues.

V usage is TRBV16 and J usage is TRBJ2-7; D gene ambiguous. Looked up from germline, CDR1 is KGHSY and CDR2 is FQNENV. V was shortened by 2 bases and J by 1 base, with 9 bases between the two germline ends. The CDR3 length is 14 residues. CDR3 DNA sequence: TGTGCCAGCAGCCAAGCCCACACTTCCTACGAGCAGTACTTC. As protein: CASSQAHTSYEQYF.

This chain uses TRBV6-1 with TRBJ1-1; D unclear. This CDR3 has 13 residues. V lost 2 bases, J lost 0 bases, and 4 bases lay in between. Germline V gene lookup returns CDR1 MNHNS and CDR2 SASEGT. In nucleotides, the CDR3 is TGTGCCAGCAGTGAATGGATGAACACTGAAGCTTTCTTT. Protein product: CASSEWMNTEAFF.

This clone was detected only a few times. The J gene is TRBJ2-2, the V gene TRBV7-6; D not resolved. Trimming cost V 1 base and J 0 bases, with 3 bases left between them. The V gene's germline CDR1 is SGHVS and CDR2 FNYEAQ. The length of the CDR3 is 14 residues. The CDR3 DNA is TGTGCCAGCAGCTTAGGCGCGAACACCGGGGAGCTGTTTTTT. This gives the protein CASSLGANTGELFF.